This TCR beta chain was sequenced in a study of T cell changes during pregnancy in multiple sclerosis. The CDR3 covers 16 residues. The junction had 10 bases not matched to a gene; V was cut back by 4 bases and J by 2 bases. Per the germline V gene, CDR1 is SGHNT and CDR2 is YYREEE (reference sequence). Repertoires were generated with immunoSEQ multiplex PCR, while TCRdb's copy carries only in-frame clones and drops some. The repertoire holds around 96,000 clones, with about 93% as singletons. This receptor was identified in a female donor with multiple sclerosis, enrolled in a pregnancy study. The sequencing used peripheral blood, collected in the first trimester of pregnancy. The gene calls are TRBV5-4 and TRBJ2-7; TRBD1 aligns across 9 bases. The CDR3 DNA reads as TGTGCCAGCAGCCAAAAACCGGGACAGGGCCCCTACGAGCAGTACTTC. It yields the protein CASSQKPGQGPYEQYF.